Following are 4 T cell receptor beta chains from one sample sequenced in a study of T-cell memory formation after mild COVID-19. TCRdb independently ran MiXCR on the 5' RACE reads; one entry per CDR3 protein. Counted here are 450,000 or so distinct CDR3 sequences, more than 20% occurring once; the ten biggest clones make up about 12%. Sequenced: PBMCs or a T cell subset sorted from them (not recorded which). The receptors were gathered from an adult woman who had mild COVID-19 (a few samples of this study predate the infection). Cell type and time point are not known.

This clonotype has a handful of counts. This rearrangement joins TRBV24-1 to TRBJ2-5; 7 bases fit TRBD2. Germline V lookup: CDR1 KGHDR, CDR2 SFDVKD. V trimming: 0 bases; J trimming: 3 bases; junction bases outside the gene matches: 6. This CDR3 region has 16 residues. The CDR3 nucleotides read TGTGCCACCAGTGATTTGCCGGGGACTAAAGAAGAGACCCAGTACTTC. It translates to CATSDLPGTKEETQYF.

This chain connects TRBV7-2 to TRBJ1-2, with 7 positions matching TRBD1. The germline CDR1 and CDR2 sequences are SGHTA and FQGNSA. The CDR3 spans 13 residues. The V gene end was trimmed by 5 bases and the J gene end by 4 bases; junction bases not matched to a gene: 4. The CDR3 is CASSRGQVYGYTF. In nucleotides, the CDR3 is TGTGCCAGCAGCCGTGGACAGGTCTATGGCTACACCTTC.

This sequence joins TRBV20-1 and TRBJ2-7; TRBD1 might be the D (5 bases). CDR1 and CDR2 from the germline V gene are DFQATT and SNEGSKA (reference sequence). There are 13 residues in the CDR3. V was pared by 1 base and J by 1 base, with 8 bases between. The CDR3 is CSARVTESYEQYF. CDR3 DNA sequence: TGCAGTGCTAGAGTGACAGAATCCTACGAGCAGTACTTC.

The chain has TRBV27 and TRBJ2-7; 10 nucleotides agree with TRBD2. V lost 6 bases, J lost 2 bases, and 4 bases stayed unmatched. In germline, CDR1 is MNHEY, CDR2 SMNVEV (reference sequence). The CDR3 runs 14 residues. This CDR3 is CASRLAGPPYEQYF. CDR3 in DNA: TGTGCCAGCAGACTAGCGGGGCCCCCCTACGAGCAGTACTTC.